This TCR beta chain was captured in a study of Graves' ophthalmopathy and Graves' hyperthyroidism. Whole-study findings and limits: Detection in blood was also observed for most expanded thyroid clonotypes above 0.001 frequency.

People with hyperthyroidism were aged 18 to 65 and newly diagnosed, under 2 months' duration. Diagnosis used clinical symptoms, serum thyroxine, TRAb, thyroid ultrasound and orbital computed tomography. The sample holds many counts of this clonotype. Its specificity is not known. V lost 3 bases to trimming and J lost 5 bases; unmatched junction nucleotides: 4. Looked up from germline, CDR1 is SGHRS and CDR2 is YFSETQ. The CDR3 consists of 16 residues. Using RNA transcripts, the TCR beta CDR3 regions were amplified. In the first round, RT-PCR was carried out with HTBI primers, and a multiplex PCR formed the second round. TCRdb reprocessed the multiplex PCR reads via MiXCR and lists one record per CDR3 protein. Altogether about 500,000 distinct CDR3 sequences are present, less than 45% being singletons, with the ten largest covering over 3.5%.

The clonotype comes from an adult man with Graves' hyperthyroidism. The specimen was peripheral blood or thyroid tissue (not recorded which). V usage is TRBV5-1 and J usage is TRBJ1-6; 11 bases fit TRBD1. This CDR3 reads CASSWRDRGNNSPLHF. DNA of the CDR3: TGCGCCAGCAGCTGGAGGGACAGGGGGAATAATTCACCCCTCCACTTT.